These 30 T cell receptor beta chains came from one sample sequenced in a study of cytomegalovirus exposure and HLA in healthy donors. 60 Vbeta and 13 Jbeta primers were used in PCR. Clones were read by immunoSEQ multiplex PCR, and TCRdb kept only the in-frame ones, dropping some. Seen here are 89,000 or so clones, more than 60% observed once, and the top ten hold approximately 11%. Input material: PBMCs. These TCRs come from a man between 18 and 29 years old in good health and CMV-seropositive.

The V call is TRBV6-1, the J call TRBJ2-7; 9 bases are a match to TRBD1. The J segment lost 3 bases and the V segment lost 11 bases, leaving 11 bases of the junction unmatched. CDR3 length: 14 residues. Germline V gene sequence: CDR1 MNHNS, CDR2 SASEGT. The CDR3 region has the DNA TGTGCCGGGAGAAAGGACAGGGGTGACTACGAGCAGTACTTC. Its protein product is CAGRKDRGDYEQYF.

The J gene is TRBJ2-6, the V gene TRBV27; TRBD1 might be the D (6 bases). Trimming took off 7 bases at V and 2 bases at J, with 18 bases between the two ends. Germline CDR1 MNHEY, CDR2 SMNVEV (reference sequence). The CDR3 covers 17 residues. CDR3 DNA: TGTGCCAGCACTTACTTGGCAGGGGCTCCTGGGGCCAACGTCCTGACTTTC. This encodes CASTYLAGAPGANVLTF.

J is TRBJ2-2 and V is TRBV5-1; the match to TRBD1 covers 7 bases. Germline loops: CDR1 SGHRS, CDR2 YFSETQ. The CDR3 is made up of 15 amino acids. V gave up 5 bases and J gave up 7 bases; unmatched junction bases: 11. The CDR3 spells CASSVPGQMIGELFF. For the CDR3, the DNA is TGCGCCAGCAGTGTCCCGGGACAGATGATCGGGGAGCTGTTTTTT.

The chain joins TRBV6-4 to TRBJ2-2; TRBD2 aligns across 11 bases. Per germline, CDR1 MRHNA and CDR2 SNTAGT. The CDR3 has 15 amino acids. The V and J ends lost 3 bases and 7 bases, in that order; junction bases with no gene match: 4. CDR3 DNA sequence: TGTGCCAGCAGTGAAGGGACTAGCGGTCACGGGGAGCTGTTTTTT. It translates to CASSEGTSGHGELFF.

CDR3 in amino acids: CASSESYQGEYNEQFF. The CDR3 bases are TGCGCCAGCAGTGAGTCTTACCAGGGGGAGTACAATGAGCAGTTCTTC. This rearrangement joins TRBV10-1 to TRBJ2-1; 7 bases match TRBD1. The CDR3 sequence is 16 residues long. Trimming removed 0 bases from V and 4 bases from J; junction bases left unmatched: 6. Germline values: CDR1 WNHNN, CDR2 SYGVQD (reference sequence).

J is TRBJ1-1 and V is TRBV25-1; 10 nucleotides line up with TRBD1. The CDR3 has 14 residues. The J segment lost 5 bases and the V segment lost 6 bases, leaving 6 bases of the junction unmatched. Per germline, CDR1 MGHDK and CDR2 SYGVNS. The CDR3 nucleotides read TGTGCCAGCAGCCCGGGACAGGGGAAGACTGAAGCTTTCTTT. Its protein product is CASSPGQGKTEAFF.

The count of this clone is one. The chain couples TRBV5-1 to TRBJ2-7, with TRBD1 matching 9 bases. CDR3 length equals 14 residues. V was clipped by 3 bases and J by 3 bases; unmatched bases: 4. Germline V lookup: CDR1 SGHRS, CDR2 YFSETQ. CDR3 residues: CASSSGTGFYEQYF. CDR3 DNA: TGCGCCAGCAGCTCCGGGACAGGGTTCTACGAGCAGTACTTC.

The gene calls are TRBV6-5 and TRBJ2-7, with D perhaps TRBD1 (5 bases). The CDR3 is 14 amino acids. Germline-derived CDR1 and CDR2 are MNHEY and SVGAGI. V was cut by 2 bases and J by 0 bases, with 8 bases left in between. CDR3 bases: TGTGCCAGCAGTTACCGACAGAACTCCTACGAGCAGTACTTC. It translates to CASSYRQNSYEQYF.

CDR3 in amino acids: CASSPDTYEQYF. The CDR3 DNA is TGTGCCAGCAGCCCCGACACATACGAGCAGTACTTC. V gene TRBV28 combines with J gene TRBJ2-7; D unresolved. With 6 bases removed from V and 4 bases from J, the gap between germline ends came to 10 bases. The CDR3 extends over 12 amino acids. CDR1 is MDHEN, CDR2 SYDVKM, per germline.

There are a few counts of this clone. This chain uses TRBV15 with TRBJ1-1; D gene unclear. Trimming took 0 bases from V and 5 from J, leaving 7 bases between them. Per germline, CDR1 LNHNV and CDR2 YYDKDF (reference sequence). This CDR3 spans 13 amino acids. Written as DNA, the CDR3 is TGTGCCACCAGCAGAGATGGGAGGACTGAAGCTTTCTTT. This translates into CATSRDGRTEAFF. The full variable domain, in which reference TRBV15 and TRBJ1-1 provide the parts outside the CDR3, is DAMVIQNPRYQVTQFGKPVTLSCSQTLNHNVMYWYQQKSSQAPKLLFHYYDKDFNNEADTPDNFQSRRPNTSFCFLDIRSPGLGDTAMYLCATSRDGRTEAFFGQGTRLTVV.

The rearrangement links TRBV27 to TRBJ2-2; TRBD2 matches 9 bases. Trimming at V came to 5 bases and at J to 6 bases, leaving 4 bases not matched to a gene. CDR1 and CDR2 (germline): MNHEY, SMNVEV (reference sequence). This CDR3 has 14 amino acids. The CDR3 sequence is CASSVAGGSGELFF. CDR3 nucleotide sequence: TGTGCCAGCAGTGTGGCGGGGGGGTCCGGGGAGCTGTTTTTT.

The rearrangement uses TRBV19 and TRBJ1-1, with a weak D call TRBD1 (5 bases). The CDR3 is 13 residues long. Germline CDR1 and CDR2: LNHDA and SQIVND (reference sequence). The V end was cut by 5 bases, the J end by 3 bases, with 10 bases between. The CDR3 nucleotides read TGTGCCAGTAGTCCAGGGCTATACACTGAAGCTTTCTTT. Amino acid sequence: CASSPGLYTEAFF.

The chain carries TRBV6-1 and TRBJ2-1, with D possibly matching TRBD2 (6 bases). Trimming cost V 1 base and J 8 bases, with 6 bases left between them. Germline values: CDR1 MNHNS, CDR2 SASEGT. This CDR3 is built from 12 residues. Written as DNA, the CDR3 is TGTGCCAGCAGTGAAGGCGGGGATGAGCAGTTCTTC. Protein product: CASSEGGDEQFF.

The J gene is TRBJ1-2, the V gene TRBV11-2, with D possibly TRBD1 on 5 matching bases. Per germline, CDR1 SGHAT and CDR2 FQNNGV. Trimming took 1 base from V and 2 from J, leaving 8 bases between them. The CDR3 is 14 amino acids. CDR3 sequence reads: CASSLAGLNYGYTF. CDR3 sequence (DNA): TGTGCCAGCAGCTTAGCAGGGCTGAACTATGGCTACACCTTC.

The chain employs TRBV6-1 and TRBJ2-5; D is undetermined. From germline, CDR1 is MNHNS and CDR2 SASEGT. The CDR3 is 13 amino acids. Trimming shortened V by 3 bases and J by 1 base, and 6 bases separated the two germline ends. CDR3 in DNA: TGTGCCAGCAGTGACAGTTTCCAAGAGACCCAGTACTTC. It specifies CASSDSFQETQYF.

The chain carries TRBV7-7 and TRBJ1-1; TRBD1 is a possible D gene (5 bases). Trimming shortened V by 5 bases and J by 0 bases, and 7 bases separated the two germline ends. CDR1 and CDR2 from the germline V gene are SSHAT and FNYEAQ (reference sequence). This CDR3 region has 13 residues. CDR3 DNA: TGTGCCAGCAGCCGGGACTTGAACACTGAAGCTTTCTTT. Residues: CASSRDLNTEAFF. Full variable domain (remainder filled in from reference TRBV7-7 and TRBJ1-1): GAGVSQSPRYKVTKRGQDVTLRCDPISSHATLYWYQQALGQGPEFLTYFNYEAQPDKSGLPSDRFSAERPEGSISTLTIQRTEQRDSAMYRCASSRDLNTEAFFGQGTRLTVV.

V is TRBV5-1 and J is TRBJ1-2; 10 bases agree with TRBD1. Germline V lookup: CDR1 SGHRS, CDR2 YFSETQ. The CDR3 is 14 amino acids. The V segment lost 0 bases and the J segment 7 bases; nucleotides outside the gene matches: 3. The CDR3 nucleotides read TGCGCCAGCAGCTTGGGACAGGGGGCATCTGGCTACACCTTC. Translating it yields CASSLGQGASGYTF.

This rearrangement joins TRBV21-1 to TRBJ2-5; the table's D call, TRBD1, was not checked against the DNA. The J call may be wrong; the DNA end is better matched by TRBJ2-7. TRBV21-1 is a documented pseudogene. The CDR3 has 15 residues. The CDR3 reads CASSYTGDRGHEQYF. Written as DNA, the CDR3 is TGTGCCAGCAGCTATACCGGGGACAGGGGCCACGAGCAGTACTTC.

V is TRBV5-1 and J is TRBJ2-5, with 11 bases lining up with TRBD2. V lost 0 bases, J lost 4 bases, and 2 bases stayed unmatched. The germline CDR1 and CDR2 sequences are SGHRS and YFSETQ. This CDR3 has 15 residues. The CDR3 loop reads CASSLEGLAAETQYF. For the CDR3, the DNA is TGCGCCAGCAGCTTGGAGGGACTAGCGGCAGAGACCCAGTACTTC.

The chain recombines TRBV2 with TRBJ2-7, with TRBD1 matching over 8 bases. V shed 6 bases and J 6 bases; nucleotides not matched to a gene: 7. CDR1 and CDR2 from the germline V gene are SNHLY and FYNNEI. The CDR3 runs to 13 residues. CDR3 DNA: TGTGCCAGCAGGGGACAGGTGGTAGGCGAGCAGTACTTC. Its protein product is CASRGQVVGEQYF. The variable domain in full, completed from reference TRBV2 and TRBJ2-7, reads EPEVTQTPSHQVTQMGQEVILRCVPISNHLYFYWYRQILGQKVEFLVSFYNNEISEKSEIFDDQFSVERPDGSNFTLKIRSTKLEDSAMYFCASRGQVVGEQYFGPGTRLTVT.

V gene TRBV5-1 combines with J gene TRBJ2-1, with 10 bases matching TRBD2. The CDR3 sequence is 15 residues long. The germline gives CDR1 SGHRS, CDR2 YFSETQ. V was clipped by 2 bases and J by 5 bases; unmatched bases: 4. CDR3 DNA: TGCGCCAGCAGCTTACTAGCGGGGCAACACAATGAGCAGTTCTTC. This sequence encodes CASSLLAGQHNEQFF.

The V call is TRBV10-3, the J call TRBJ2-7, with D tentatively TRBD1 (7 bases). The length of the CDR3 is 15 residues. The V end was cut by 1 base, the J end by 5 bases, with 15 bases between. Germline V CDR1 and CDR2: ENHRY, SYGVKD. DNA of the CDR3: TGTGCCATCAGTGAGTACAGGGGCCCGGGGGACGAGCAGTACTTC. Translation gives CAISEYRGPGDEQYF.

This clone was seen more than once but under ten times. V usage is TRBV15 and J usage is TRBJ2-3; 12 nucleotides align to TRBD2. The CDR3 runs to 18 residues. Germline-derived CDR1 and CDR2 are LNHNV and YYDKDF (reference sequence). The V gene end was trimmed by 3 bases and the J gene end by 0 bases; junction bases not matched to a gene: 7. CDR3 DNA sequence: TGTGCCACCAGCAGGGGGGTACTAGCGGGGGGTAGCACAGATACGCAGTATTTT. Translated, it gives CATSRGVLAGGSTDTQYF.

The CDR3 region has the DNA TGTGCCAGCAGCCAGAGCAGGGGGAATTCACCCCTCCACTTT. This gives the protein CASSQSRGNSPLHF. The rearrangement links TRBV14 to TRBJ1-6; the match to TRBD1 covers 7 bases. Germline CDR1 reads SGHDN; CDR2 reads FVKESK. The CDR3 is 14 amino acids. The trim removed 3 bases at V and 7 bases at J, leaving 3 bases unmatched.

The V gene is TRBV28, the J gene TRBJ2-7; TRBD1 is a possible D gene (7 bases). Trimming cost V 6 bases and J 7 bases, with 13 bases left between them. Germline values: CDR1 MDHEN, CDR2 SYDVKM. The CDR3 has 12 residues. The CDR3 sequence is CASSLAGGEQYF. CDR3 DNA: TGTGCCAGCAGCCTAGCAGGGGGGGAGCAGTACTTC.

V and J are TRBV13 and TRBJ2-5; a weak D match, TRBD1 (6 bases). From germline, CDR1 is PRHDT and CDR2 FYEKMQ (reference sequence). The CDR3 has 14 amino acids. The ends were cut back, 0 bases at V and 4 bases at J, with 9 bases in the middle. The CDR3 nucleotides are TGTGCCAGCAGCTTAGGGGGCAGGGGAGAGACCCAGTACTTC. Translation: CASSLGGRGETQYF.

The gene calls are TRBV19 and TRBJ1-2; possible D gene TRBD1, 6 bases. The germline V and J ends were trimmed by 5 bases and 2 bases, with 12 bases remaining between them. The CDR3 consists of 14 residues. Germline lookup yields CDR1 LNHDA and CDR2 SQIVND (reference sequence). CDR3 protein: CASSEATGNYGYTF. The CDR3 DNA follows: TGTGCCAGTAGTGAGGCCACAGGGAACTATGGCTACACCTTC.

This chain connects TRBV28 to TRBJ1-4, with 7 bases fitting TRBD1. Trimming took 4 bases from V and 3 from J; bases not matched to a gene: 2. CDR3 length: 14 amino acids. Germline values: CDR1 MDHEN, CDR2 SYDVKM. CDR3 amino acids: CASSSQGANEKLFF. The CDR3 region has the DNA TGTGCCAGCAGTTCCCAGGGGGCTAATGAAAAACTGTTTTTT.

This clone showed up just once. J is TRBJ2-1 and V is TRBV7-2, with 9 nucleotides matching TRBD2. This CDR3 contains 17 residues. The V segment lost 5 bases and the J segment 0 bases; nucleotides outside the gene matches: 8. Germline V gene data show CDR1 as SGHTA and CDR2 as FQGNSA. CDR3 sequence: CASSRGTAGGSYNEQFF. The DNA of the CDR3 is TGTGCCAGCAGCCGTGGTACAGCGGGGGGCTCCTACAATGAGCAGTTCTTC.

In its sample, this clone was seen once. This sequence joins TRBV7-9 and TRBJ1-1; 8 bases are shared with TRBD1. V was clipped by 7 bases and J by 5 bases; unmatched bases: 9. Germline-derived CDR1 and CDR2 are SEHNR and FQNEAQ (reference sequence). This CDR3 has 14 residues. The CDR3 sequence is CASTYGQGLTEAFF. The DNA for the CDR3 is TGTGCCAGCACTTACGGACAGGGATTAACTGAAGCTTTCTTT.